This TCR beta chain was documented in a study of CD8 T cells in Susac syndrome. Study results and caveats: The study conceded that relatively few individuals underwent its TCR sequencing and HLA analysis.

The authors reverse transcribed roughly 0.5 to 1 ug RNA with random hexamers. The immunoSEQ assay covered 54 Vbeta and 13 Jbeta segments for CDR3. In TCRdb, the immunoSEQ multiplex PCR reads were re-called with MiXCR into one record per CDR3 protein. The table includes 200,000 to 250,000 distinct CDR3 sequences, 93% detected once. This CDR3 is built from 20 residues. V lost 5 bases and J lost 0, with 23 bases in between. To note about this clonotype: What it binds is unknown.

Specimen: CD4+ T cells from PBMCs. The clonotype comes from a human donor with multiple sclerosis. This chain uses TRBV12-3 or TRBV12-4 with TRBJ1-6, with a weak D call TRBD1 (5 bases). The CDR3 protein is CASSPRARDSRSSYNSPLHF. The CDR3 coding sequence is TGTGCCAGCAGTCCTAGGGCCAGGGACTCCCGGAGCTCCTATAATTCACCCCTCCACTTT.